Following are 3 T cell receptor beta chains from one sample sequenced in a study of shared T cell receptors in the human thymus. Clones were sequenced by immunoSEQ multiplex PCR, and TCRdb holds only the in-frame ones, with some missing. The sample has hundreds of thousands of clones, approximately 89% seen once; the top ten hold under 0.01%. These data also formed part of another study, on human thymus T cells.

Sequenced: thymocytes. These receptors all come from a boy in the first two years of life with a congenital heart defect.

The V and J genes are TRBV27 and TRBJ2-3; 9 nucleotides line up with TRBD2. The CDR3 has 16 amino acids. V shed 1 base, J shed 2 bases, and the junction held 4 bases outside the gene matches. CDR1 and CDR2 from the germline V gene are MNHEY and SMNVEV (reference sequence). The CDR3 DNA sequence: TGTGCCAGCAGTTTATTACTAGCGGGCAACACAGATACGCAGTATTTT. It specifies CASSLLLAGNTDTQYF.

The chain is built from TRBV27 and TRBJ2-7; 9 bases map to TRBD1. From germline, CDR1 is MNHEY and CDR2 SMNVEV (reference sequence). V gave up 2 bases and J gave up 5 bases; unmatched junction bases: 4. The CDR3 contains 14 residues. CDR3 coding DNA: TGTGCCAGCAGTTTAGGGACAGGGTACCACGAGCAGTACTTC. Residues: CASSLGTGYHEQYF.

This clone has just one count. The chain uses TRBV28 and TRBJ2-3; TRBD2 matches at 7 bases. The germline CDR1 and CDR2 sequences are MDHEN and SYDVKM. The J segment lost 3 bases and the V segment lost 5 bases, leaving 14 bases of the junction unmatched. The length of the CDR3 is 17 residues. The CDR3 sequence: CASSPPAGGRRTDTQYF. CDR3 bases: TGTGCCAGCAGTCCTCCCGCTGGCGGGAGAAGGACAGATACGCAGTATTTT.